This entry lists 16 T cell receptor beta chains sequenced from one sample in a study of blood T cell repertoires in COVID-19. Produced via immunoSEQ multiplex PCR; TCRdb's table is partial and in-frame only. The sample holds just over 150,000 clones, 80% to 90% seen once. Sample: peripheral blood. The source is a woman in her 70s with acute or convalescent COVID-19.

The gene calls are TRBV27 and TRBJ2-6, with TRBD1 as a possible D gene (5 bases). The germline V and J ends were trimmed by 5 bases and 0 bases, with 11 bases remaining between them. The CDR3 extends over 16 amino acids. Germline CDR1 MNHEY, CDR2 SMNVEV (reference sequence). For the CDR3, the DNA is TGTGCCAGCAGTCTACAGGTTAGCTCTGGGGCCAACGTCCTGACTTTC. Amino acid sequence: CASSLQVSSGANVLTF. Looking up the rest from reference TRBV27 and TRBJ2-6 gives the full variable domain: EAQVTQNPRYLITVTGKKLTVTCSQNMNHEYMSWYRQDPGLGLRQIYYSMNVEVTDKGDVPEGYKVSRKEKRNFPLILESPSPNQTSLYFCASSLQVSSGANVLTFGAGSRLTVL.

The chain is built from TRBV6-2 or TRBV6-3 and TRBJ2-5; D perhaps matches TRBD2 (6 bases). CDR1 and CDR2 from the germline V gene are MNHEY and SVGEGT. This CDR3 contains 17 residues. Between the trimmed V and J ends, which lost 2 bases and 3 bases, there was a span of 19 bases. This CDR3 is CASSYGTLGRGKETQYF. CDR3 nucleotides: TGTGCCAGCAGTTACGGGACTCTGGGACGCGGGAAAGAGACCCAGTACTTC.

The V gene is TRBV9, the J gene TRBJ1-2; D is unresolved. Germline V gene data show CDR1 as SGDLS and CDR2 as YYNGEE. With 1 base removed from V and 5 bases from J, the gap between germline ends came to 15 bases. The CDR3 covers 15 residues. In DNA form, the CDR3 reads TGTGCCAGCAGCGTATCGCCGACTGCCAATTATGGCTACACCTTC. Protein sequence: CASSVSPTANYGYTF.

This sequence joins TRBV2 and TRBJ2-5; 12 nucleotides line up with TRBD2. CDR3 size: 15 residues. J lost 1 base, V lost 5 bases, and 2 bases had no gene match. CDR1 is SNHLY and CDR2 is FYNNEI in the germline V gene. The CDR3 here is CASSTSGGPQETQYF. DNA of the CDR3: TGTGCCAGCAGTACTAGCGGGGGGCCCCAAGAGACCCAGTACTTC.

The V gene is TRBV7-9, the J gene TRBJ2-7, with 9 positions matching TRBD1. CDR1 SEHNR and CDR2 FQNEAQ come from the germline V gene (reference sequence). The CDR3 contains 14 residues. The junction had 7 bases not matched to a gene; V was cut back by 5 bases and J by 5 bases. CDR3 amino acids: CASSPDRGSHEQYF. DNA of the CDR3: TGTGCCAGCAGCCCAGACAGGGGGTCCCACGAGCAGTACTTC.

Written as DNA, the CDR3 is TGTGCCACCAGCAGAGGTCTAGCGCCGACTAGCACAGATACGCAGTATTTT. Its translation is CATSRGLAPTSTDTQYF. This sequence joins TRBV15 and TRBJ2-3; maybe TRBD2 (6 bases). V shed 1 base and J shed 0 bases, with 14 bases lying between them. The CDR3 runs to 17 residues. In germline, CDR1 is LNHNV, CDR2 YYDKDF (reference sequence). Full variable domain (remainder filled in from reference TRBV15 and TRBJ2-3): DAMVIQNPRYQVTQFGKPVTLSCSQTLNHNVMYWYQQKSSQAPKLLFHYYDKDFNNEADTPDNFQSRRPNTSFCFLDIRSPGLGDTAMYLCATSRGLAPTSTDTQYFGPGTRLTVL.

This sequence joins TRBV7-8 and TRBJ1-6; 9 positions match TRBD1. The germline gives CDR1 SGHVS, CDR2 FQNEAQ. The trim removed 1 base at V and 4 bases at J, leaving 5 bases unmatched. There are 17 residues in the CDR3. The CDR3 nucleotides read TGTGCCAGCAGCTTAGTAGGAGGGACAGGGTATAATTCACCCCTCCACTTT. It translates to CASSLVGGTGYNSPLHF.

This clone was recorded once. The chain links TRBV28 to TRBJ1-2, with TRBD1 matching over 7 bases. The germline V gene has CDR1 MDHEN and CDR2 SYDVKM. The CDR3 totals 13 residues. The trim removed 10 bases at V and 4 bases at J, leaving 9 bases unmatched. The CDR3 sequence: CATGGQPGYGYTF. DNA of the CDR3: TGTGCCACTGGGGGACAGCCTGGCTATGGCTACACCTTC.

V usage is TRBV4-3 and J usage is TRBJ1-3; TRBD1 matches 7 bases. There are 17 residues in the CDR3. From germline, CDR1 is LGHNA and CDR2 YSLEER. V gave up 4 bases and J gave up 0 bases; unmatched junction bases: 9. The CDR3 sequence: CASSRQGDRNSGNTIYF. CDR3 in DNA: TGCGCCAGCAGCCGACAGGGAGACCGAAACTCTGGAAACACCATATATTTT.

This chain joins TRBV3-1 (or the pseudogene TRBV3-2) and TRBJ1-2; D is undetermined. V lost 2 bases and J 8 bases, leaving 9 bases between the germline ends. This CDR3 contains 12 residues. Germline V lookup: CDR1 LGHDT, CDR2 YNNKEL (reference sequence). In DNA, the CDR3 is TGTGCCAGCAGCCAACTAAGTCGGGGCTACACCTTC. It codes for CASSQLSRGYTF.

This chain joins TRBV3-1 (or the pseudogene TRBV3-2) and TRBJ2-1; 7 bases are shared with TRBD2. Germline trimming cut 4 bases from V and 0 bases from J; bases unmatched to any gene: 6. The CDR3 sequence is 16 residues long. Germline lookup yields CDR1 LGHDT and CDR2 YNNKEL (reference sequence). The CDR3 DNA sequence: TGTGCCAGCAGCCGATTCGGGGGGAGCTCCTACAATGAGCAGTTCTTC. Protein product: CASSRFGGSSYNEQFF.

This clone appeared a few times. The chain employs TRBV16 and TRBJ1-5, with a possible D match to TRBD1 (5 bases). CDR3 length equals 15 residues. Germline-derived CDR1 and CDR2 are KGHSY and FQNENV. The V gene lost 2 bases and the J gene lost 2 bases, with 10 bases spanning the gap. The CDR3 loop reads CASSQRGNGNQPQHF. The CDR3 nucleotides are TGTGCCAGCAGCCAACGGGGGAATGGCAATCAGCCCCAGCATTTT. Full variable domain (missing parts from reference TRBV16 and TRBJ1-5): GEEVAQTPKHLVRGEGQKAKLYCAPIKGHSYVFWYQQVLKNEFKFLISFQNENVFDETGMPKERFSAKCLPNSPCSLEIQATKLEDSAVYFCASSQRGNGNQPQHFGDGTRLSIL.

The chain is built from TRBV18 and TRBJ2-3, with 11 bases lining up with TRBD2. The germline V gene has CDR1 KGHSH and CDR2 LQKENI. Trimming removed 0 bases from V and 5 bases from J; junction bases left unmatched: 4. There are 16 residues in the CDR3. As DNA, the CDR3 is TGTGCCAGCTCACCACCGACTAGCGGGGAAGAAGATACGCAGTATTTT. This encodes CASSPPTSGEEDTQYF.

V gene TRBV24-1 combines with J gene TRBJ2-5; 10 bases line up with TRBD1. Germline V gene lookup returns CDR1 KGHDR and CDR2 SFDVKD. The CDR3 spans 16 residues. With V trimmed by 4 bases and J by 4 bases, 8 bases remained unmatched. The CDR3 DNA follows: TGTGCCACCAGTGACTCCCGACAGGGGGCTAGAGAGACCCAGTACTTC. Protein: CATSDSRQGARETQYF.

To note about this clone: This specimen includes other DNA sequences encoding the same CDR3. The J gene is TRBJ2-7, the V gene TRBV18, with D possibly matching TRBD2 (5 bases). The V and J ends lost 2 bases and 3 bases respectively, with 11 bases between them. The CDR3 is 14 amino acids. CDR1 and CDR2 from the germline V gene are KGHSH and LQKENI. The CDR3 nucleotides read TGTGCCAGCTCACCAAGGTCCGGGGACTACGAGCAGTACTTC. Encoded protein: CASSPRSGDYEQYF.

J is TRBJ1-2 and V is TRBV27; the D gene is possibly TRBD1 (6 bases). The CDR3 is made up of 14 amino acids. V was cut by 2 bases and J by 6 bases, with 13 bases left in between. Per germline, CDR1 MNHEY and CDR2 SMNVEV (reference sequence). CDR3 sequence: CASSLQDGQNGYTF. CDR3 sequence (DNA): TGTGCCAGCAGTTTACAAGACGGACAGAATGGCTACACCTTC.